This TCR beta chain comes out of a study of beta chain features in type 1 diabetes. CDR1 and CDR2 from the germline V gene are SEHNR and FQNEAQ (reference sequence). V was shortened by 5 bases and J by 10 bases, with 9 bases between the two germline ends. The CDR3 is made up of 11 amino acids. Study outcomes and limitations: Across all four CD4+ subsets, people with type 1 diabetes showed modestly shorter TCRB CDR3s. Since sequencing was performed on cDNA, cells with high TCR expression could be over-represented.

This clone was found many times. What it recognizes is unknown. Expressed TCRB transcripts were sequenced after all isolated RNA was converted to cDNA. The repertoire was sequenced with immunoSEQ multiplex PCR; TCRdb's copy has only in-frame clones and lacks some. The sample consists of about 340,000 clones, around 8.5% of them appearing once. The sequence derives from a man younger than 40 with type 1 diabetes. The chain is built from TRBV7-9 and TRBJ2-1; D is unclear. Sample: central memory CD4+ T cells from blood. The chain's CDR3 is CASSAFEEQFF. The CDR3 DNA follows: TGTGCCAGCAGCGCCTTTGAGGAGCAGTTCTTC. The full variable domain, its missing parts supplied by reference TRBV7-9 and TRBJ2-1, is DTGVSQNPRHKITKRGQNVTFRCDPISEHNRLYWYRQTLGQGPEFLTYFQNEAQLEKSRLLSDRFSAERPKGSFSTLEIQRTEQGDSAMYLCASSAFEEQFFGPGTRLTVL.